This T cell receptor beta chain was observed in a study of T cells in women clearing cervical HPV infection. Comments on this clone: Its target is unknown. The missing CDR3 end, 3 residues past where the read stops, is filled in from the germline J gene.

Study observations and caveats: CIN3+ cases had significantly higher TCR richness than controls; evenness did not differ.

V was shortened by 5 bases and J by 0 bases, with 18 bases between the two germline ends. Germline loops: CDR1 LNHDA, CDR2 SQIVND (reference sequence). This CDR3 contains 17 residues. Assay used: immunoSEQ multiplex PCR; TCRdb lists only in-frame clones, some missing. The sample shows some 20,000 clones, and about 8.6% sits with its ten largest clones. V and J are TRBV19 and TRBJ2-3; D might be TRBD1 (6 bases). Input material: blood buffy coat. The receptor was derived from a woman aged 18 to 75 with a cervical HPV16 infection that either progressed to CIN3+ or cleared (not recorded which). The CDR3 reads CASSFTTGTKSTDTQYF. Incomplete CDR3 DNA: TGTGCCAGTAGTTTCACAACCGGGACAAAGAGCACAGATACG.